These 7 T cell receptor beta chains originate from one sample sequenced in a study of spatial heterogeneity in lung cancer. The study, taken as a whole, reports: Counts of expanded intratumoral alpha and beta TCRs tracked tumor mutation counts.

Time point indicated: sample taken at primary tumor resection. MiXCR, run by TCRdb on the 5' RACE reads, gives a single entry per CDR3 protein. This table holds about 23,000 distinct CDR3 sequences, approximately 6.5% found once. Their target antigens are unknown. This material consisted of lung tumor tissue, taken at surgery. The receptors originated from a male donor with early-stage non-small cell lung cancer.

Ten or more counts support this clonotype. V and J are TRBV12-3 or TRBV12-4 and TRBJ2-7, with 10 bases that match TRBD1. The junction had 10 bases not matched to a gene; V was cut back by 3 bases and J by 8 bases. This CDR3 comprises 15 residues. The CDR3 loop reads CASSFSGTGALQQYF. The DNA of the CDR3 is TGTGCCAGCAGTTTTTCCGGGACAGGGGCACTTCAGCAGTACTTC.

This clonotype occurred many times. V and J are TRBV11-2 and TRBJ2-1; no definite D call. The CDR3 is made up of 11 amino acids. Germline CDR1 and CDR2: SGHAT and FQNNGV. The V end lost 2 bases, the J end lost 8 bases, and 4 bases lay between the germline ends. Here the CDR3 reads CASSLSDEQFF. DNA for the CDR3: TGTGCCAGCAGCTTATCCGATGAGCAGTTCTTC.

This clonotype came up many times. The rearrangement links TRBV6-2 or TRBV6-3 to TRBJ2-7; TRBD2 matches 7 bases. Germline trimming cut 4 bases from V and 3 bases from J; bases unmatched to any gene: 6. This CDR3 region has 14 residues. The germline V gene has CDR1 MNHEY and CDR2 SVGEGT. The CDR3 DNA reads TGTGCCAGCAGTTTATTCCGGGGGGTCTACGAGCAGTACTTC. It specifies CASSLFRGVYEQYF.

This clonotype came up many times. The rearrangement links TRBV5-1 to TRBJ2-4, with D possibly being TRBD1 or TRBD2 (5 bases each). With 4 bases removed from V and 8 bases from J, the gap between germline ends came to 16 bases. This CDR3 has 14 residues. Germline assignment: CDR1 SGHRS and CDR2 YFSETQ. DNA for the CDR3: TGCGCCAGCAGCACGGGACCTGGCGGCTACATTCAGTACTTC. Translation gives CASSTGPGGYIQYF. Using reference TRBV5-1 and TRBJ2-4 for the parts outside the CDR3, the full variable domain is KAGVTQTPRYLIKTRGQQVTLSCSPISGHRSVSWYQQTPGQGLQFLFEYFSETQRNKGNFPGRFSGRQFSNSRSEMNVSTLELGDSALYLCASSTGPGGYIQYFGAGTRLSVL.

This clonotype was counted many times. The rearrangement links TRBV29-1 to TRBJ2-5; 7 bases are a match to TRBD2. CDR3 length equals 13 residues. V trimming: 5 bases; J trimming: 0 bases; junction bases outside the gene matches: 3. The germline V gene encodes CDR1 SQVTM and CDR2 ANQGSEA. The CDR3 coding sequence is TGCAGCGTTTTAGCGGGCGACCAAGAGACCCAGTACTTC. Protein product: CSVLAGDQETQYF. Together with reference TRBV29-1 and TRBJ2-5, the CDR3 gives the full variable domain: SAVISQKPSRDICQRGTSLTIQCQVDSQVTMMFWYRQQPGQSLTLIATANQGSEATYESGFVIDKFPISRPNLTFSTLTVSNMSPEDSSIYLCSVLAGDQETQYFGPGTRLLVL.

This clonotype was detected ten times or more. The V call is TRBV7-2, the J call TRBJ1-1; possibly TRBD1 for D (6 bases). Germline CDR1 is SGHTA and CDR2 is FQGNSA. Trimming stripped 4 bases from V and 4 bases from J, with 16 bases between. The CDR3 is 15 amino acids. In DNA, the CDR3 is TGTGCCAGCAGCTCGCAATACTCAGGGGTCACTGAAGCTTTCTTT. This sequence encodes CASSSQYSGVTEAFF.

This clonotype was observed many times. The chain joins TRBV24-1 to TRBJ2-1; D unresolved. Per germline, CDR1 KGHDR and CDR2 SFDVKD. The CDR3 extends over 12 amino acids. The V end was cut by 1 base, the J end by 12 bases, with 9 bases between. The CDR3 sequence is CATSDFPSGQFF. CDR3 DNA sequence: TGTGCCACCAGTGATTTCCCCTCGGGGCAGTTCTTC.